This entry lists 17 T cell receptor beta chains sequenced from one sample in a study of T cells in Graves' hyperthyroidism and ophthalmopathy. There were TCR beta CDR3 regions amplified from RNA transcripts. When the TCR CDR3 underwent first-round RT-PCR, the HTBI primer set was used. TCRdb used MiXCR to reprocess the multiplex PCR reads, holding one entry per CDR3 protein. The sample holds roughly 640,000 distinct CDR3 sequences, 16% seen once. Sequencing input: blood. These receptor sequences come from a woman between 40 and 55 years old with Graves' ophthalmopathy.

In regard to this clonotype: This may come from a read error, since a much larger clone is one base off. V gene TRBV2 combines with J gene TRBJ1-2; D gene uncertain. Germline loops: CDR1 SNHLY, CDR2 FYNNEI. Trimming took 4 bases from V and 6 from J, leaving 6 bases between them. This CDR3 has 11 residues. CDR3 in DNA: TGTGCCAGCAGTGCTCGAAATGGCTACACCTTC. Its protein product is CASSARNGYTF.

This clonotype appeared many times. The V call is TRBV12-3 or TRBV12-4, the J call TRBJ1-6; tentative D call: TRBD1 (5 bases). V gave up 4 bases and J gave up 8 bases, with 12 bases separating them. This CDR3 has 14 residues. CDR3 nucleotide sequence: TGTGCCAGCAGTTCCCGGGACCGGGATTCACCCCTCCACTTT. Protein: CASSSRDRDSPLHF.

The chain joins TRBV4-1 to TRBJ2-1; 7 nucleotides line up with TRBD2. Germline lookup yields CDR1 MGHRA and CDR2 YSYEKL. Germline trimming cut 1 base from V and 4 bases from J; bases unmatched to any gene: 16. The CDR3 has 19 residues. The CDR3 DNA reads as TGCGCCAGCAGCCAAGCGGTCCCGATGGCGGGAGATAGGTACAATGAGCAGTTCTTC. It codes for CASSQAVPMAGDRYNEQFF.

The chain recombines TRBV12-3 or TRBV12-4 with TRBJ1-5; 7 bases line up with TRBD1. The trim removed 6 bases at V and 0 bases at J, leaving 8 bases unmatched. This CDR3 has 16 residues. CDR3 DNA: TGTGCCAGCAGCACTGGGACAGATTATAGCAATCAGCCCCAGCATTTT. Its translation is CASSTGTDYSNQPQHF.

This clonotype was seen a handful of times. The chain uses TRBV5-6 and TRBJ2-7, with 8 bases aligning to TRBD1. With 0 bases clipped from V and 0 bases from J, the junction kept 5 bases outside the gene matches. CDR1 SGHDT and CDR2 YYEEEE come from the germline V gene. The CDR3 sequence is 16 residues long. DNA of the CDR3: TGTGCCAGCAGCTTGGTAGGGACAGGCCTCTCCTACGAGCAGTACTTC. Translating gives CASSLVGTGLSYEQYF.

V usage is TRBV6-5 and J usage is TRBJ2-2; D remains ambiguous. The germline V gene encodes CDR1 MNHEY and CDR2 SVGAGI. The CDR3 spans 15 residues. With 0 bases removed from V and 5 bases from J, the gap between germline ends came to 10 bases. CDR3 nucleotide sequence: TGTGCCAGCAGTTACTCGATCGATGGAACCGGGGAGCTGTTTTTT. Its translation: CASSYSIDGTGELFF.

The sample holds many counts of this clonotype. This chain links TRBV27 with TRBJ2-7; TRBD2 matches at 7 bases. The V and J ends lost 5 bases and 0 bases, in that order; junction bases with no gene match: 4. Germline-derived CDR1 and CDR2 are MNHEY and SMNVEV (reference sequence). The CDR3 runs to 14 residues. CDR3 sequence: CASSRDYNSYEQYF. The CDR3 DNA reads TGTGCCAGCAGTAGGGACTATAACTCCTACGAGCAGTACTTC.

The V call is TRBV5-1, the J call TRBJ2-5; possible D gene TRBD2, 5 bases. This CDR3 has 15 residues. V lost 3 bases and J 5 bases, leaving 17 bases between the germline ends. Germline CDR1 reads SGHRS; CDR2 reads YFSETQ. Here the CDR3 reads CASSWDGLPRETQYF. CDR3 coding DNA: TGCGCCAGCAGCTGGGATGGACTGCCAAGGGAGACCCAGTACTTC.

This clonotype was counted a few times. The chain's CDR3 is CASSDLRGLPAGEQFF. The CDR3 bases are TGTGCCAGCAGTGACTTGCGGGGGCTTCCCGCAGGTGAGCAGTTCTTC. The chain carries TRBV6-1 and TRBJ2-1; TRBD2 might be the D (7 bases). CDR1 MNHNS and CDR2 SASEGT come from the germline V gene. The V end lost 3 bases, the J end lost 9 bases, and 21 bases lay between the germline ends. This CDR3 contains 16 residues.

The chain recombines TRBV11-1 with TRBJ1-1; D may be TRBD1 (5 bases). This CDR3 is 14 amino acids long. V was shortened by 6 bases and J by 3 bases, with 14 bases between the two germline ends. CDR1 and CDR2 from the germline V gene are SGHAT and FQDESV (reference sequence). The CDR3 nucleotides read TGTGCCAGCAGAACCGACAGTGGAGACACTGAAGCTTTCTTT. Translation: CASRTDSGDTEAFF.

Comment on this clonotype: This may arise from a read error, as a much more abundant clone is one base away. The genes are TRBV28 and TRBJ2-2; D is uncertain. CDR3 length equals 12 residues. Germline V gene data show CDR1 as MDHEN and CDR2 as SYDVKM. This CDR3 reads CVSSFEHGELFF. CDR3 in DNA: TGTGTCAGCAGTTTTGAGCACGGGGAGCTGTTTTTT.

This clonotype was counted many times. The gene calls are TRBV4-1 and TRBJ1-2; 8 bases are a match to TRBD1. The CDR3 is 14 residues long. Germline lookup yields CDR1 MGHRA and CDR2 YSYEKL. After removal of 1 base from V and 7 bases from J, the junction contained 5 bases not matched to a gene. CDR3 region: CASSQGTGTGGYTF. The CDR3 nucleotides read TGCGCCAGCAGCCAAGGGACAGGGACGGGTGGCTACACCTTC.

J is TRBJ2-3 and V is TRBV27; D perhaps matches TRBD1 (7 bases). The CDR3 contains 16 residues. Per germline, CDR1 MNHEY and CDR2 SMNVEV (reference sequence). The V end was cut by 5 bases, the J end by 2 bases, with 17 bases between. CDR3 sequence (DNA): TGTGCCAGCAGTCCATATAGGGGGCGGGACACAGATACGCAGTATTTT. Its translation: CASSPYRGRDTDTQYF.

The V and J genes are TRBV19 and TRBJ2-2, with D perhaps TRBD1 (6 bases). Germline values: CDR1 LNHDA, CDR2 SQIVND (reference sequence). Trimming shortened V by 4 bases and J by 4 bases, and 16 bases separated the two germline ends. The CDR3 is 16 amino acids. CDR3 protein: CASSTTGTSSTGELFF. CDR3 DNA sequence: TGTGCCAGTAGTACAACAGGGACGTCGAGCACCGGGGAGCTGTTTTTT.

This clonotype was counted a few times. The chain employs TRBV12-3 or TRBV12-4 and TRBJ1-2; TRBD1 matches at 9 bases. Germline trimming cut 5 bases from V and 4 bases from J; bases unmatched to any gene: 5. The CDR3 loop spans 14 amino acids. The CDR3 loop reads CASSTGGEVYGYTF. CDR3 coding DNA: TGTGCCAGCAGTACAGGGGGCGAGGTCTATGGCTACACCTTC.

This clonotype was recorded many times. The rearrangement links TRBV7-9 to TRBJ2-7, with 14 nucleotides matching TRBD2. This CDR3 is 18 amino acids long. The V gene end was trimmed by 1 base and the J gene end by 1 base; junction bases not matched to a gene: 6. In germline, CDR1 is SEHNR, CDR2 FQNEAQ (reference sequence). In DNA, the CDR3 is TGTGCCAGCAGCTTAGGAAGACTAGCGGGAGGGGGGTCCTACGAGCAGTACTTC. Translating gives CASSLGRLAGGGSYEQYF.

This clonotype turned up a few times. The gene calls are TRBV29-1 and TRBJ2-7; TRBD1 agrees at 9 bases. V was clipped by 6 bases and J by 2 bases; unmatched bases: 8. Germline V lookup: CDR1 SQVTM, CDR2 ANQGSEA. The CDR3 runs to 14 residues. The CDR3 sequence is CSVRTGARPYEQYF. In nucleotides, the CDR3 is TGCAGCGTCCGGACAGGGGCTCGCCCCTACGAGCAGTACTTC.